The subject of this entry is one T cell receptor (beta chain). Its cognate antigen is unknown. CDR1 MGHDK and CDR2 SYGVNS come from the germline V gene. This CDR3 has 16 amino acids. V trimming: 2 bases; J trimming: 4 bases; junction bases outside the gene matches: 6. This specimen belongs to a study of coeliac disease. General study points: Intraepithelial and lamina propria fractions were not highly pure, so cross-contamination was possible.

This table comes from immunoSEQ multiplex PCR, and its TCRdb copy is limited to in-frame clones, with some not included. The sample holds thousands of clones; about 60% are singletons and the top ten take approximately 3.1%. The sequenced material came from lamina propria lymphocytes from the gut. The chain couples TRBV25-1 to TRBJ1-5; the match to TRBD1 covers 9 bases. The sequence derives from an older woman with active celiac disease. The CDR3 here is CASSESGGTGNQPQHF. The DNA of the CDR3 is TGTGCCAGCAGTGAAAGTGGTGGGACAGGGAATCAGCCCCAGCATTTT.